This entry features one T cell receptor (beta chain) sequence. As originally analysed: ImmunoSEQ junction-only sequences lacked quality scores, so their filtering differed. Sequencing was performed with immunoSEQ multiplex PCR; in TCRdb, only in-frame clones are kept and a portion is missing. V, J and clone size derive from that table, while D and trimming were established from the DNA sequence. The repertoire holds about 1.5 million clones, 98% seen once, with about 0.42% in the top ten. From germline, CDR1 is MNHNS and CDR2 SASEGT. CDR3 length equals 13 residues. V lost 6 bases to trimming and J lost 1 base, with 9 bases between them. These data are taken from a study of shared clonotypes between healthy human individuals. Across the whole study: Three plates each covered CD4 naive and memory; CD8 naive two, CD8 memory one.

This TCR came from a man aged 30-40 years in good health. Sequenced input: naive CD4+ T cells sorted from blood. Subset described: CD45RA+ positively selected. This chain uses TRBV6-1 with TRBJ1-1; D possibly corresponds to TRBD1 (5 bases). The CDR3 region is CASSGRGNTEAFF. The CDR3 bases are TGTGCCAGCAGCGGAAGGGGGAACACTGAAGCTTTCTTT.